Sequencing of this T cell receptor beta chain was carried out in a study of T cell repertoires in cytomegalovirus infection. Study at large: Selected CMV epitopes included recently identified HLA-C-restricted ones as well as well-studied HLA-B-restricted ones. CMV infection and matching HLA type were both indicated by public TCR beta signatures. Study observations and caveats: Summed frequency of public TCR beta families distinguished CMV carriers with the relevant HLA. Ex vivo responses were dominated by HLA-C-restricted CMV-specific TCR beta clonotypes.

TCRdb recomputed calls from the reads with MiXCR, one row per CDR3 protein. The sample includes hundreds of thousands of distinct CDR3 sequences, about a third of them seen just once. To note about this clonotype: The antigen is undetermined.

CDR3 length: 13 residues. The germline CDR1 and CDR2 sequences are MNHEY and SMNVEV (reference sequence). Between the trimmed V and J ends, which lost 3 bases and 8 bases, there was a span of 13 bases. This clonotype originated in a human donor in good health (CMV status not recorded). Some clones in this sample may be carry-over from other donors' samples. This chain uses TRBV27 with TRBJ1-2; D is uncertain. Sequences were derived from cultured CD8+ T cells from PBMCs, sampled from culture after CMV antigen stimulation. The CDR3 loop reads CASSFFSGLGYTF. The CDR3 bases are TGTGCCAGCAGTTTTTTCTCGGGGTTAGGCTACACCTTC.